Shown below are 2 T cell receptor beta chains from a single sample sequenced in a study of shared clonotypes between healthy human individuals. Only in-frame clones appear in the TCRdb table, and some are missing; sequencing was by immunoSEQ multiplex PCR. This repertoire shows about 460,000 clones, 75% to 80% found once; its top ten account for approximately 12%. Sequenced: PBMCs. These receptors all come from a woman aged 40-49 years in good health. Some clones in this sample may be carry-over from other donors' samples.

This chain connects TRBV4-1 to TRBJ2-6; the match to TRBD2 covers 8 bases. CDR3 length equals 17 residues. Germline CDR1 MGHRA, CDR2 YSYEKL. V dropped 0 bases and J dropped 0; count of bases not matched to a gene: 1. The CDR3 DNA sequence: TGCGCCAGCAGCCAAGATCGGGGGGGCTCTGGGGCCAACGTCCTGACTTTC. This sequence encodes CASSQDRGGSGANVLTF.

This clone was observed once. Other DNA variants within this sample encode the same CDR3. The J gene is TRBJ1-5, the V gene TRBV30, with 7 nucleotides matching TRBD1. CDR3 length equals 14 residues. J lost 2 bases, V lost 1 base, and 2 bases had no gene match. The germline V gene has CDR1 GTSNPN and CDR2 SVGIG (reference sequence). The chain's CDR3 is CAWSGTGGNQPQHF. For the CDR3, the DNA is TGTGCCTGGAGTGGGACAGGTGGCAATCAGCCCCAGCATTTT.